The 3 T cell receptor beta chains below all came from one sample that was sequenced in a study of blood T cell repertoires in COVID-19. TCRdb keeps only in-frame clones here, not all; method: immunoSEQ multiplex PCR. The table has some 320,000 clones, approximately 91% seen once. What was sequenced was PBMCs or T cells enriched from blood (not recorded which). All receptors come from a woman in her thirties who had been exposed to COVID-19.

This chain links TRBV27 with TRBJ2-4; 10 bases line up with TRBD1. This CDR3 comprises 14 residues. Germline loops: CDR1 MNHEY, CDR2 SMNVEV (reference sequence). V lost 5 bases, J lost 9 bases, and 7 bases stayed unmatched. The CDR3 DNA reads TGTGCCAGCAGTCCAGGACAGGGGGAGGGCATTCAGTACTTC. It encodes CASSPGQGEGIQYF.

The CDR3 DNA is TGCTCGGGACTAGCGGGCTACAATGAGCAGTTCTTC. Its translation is CSGLAGYNEQFF. The J gene is TRBJ2-1, the V gene TRBV29-1, with 12 bases identical to TRBD2. Germline values: CDR1 SQVTM, CDR2 ANQGSEA. This CDR3 is 12 amino acids long.

This clone was recorded once. This chain joins TRBV4-2 and TRBJ1-2; possible D gene TRBD1, 6 bases. The CDR3 runs 14 residues. From germline, CDR1 is LGHNA and CDR2 YNFKEQ. V lost 3 bases and J 7 bases, leaving 15 bases between the germline ends. CDR3 coding DNA: TGTGCCAGCAGCCAGATCAGGGGAAACGGTGGCTACACCTTC. This translates into CASSQIRGNGGYTF.